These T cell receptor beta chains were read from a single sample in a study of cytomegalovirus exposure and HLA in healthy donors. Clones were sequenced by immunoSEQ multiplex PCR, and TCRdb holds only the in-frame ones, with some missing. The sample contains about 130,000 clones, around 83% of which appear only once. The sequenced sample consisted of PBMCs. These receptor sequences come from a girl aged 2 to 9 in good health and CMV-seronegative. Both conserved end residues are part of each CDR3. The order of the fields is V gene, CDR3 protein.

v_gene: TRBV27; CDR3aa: CASSLSGQDGYTF
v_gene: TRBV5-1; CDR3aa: CASSLYQETQYF
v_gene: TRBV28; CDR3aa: CASSYPSGTPPFYYEQYF
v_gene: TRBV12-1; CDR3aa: CASSSDPGTASGRSNEQFF
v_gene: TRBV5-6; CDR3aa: CASSRLASADGNTIYF
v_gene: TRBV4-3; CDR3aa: CASSQDLRRTGDGYTF
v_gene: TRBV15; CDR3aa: CATSRQQGPSPLHF
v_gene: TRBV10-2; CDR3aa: CASRDRAYTEAFF
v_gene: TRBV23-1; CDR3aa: CASRPLQGNEQFF
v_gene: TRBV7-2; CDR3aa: CASSSTYEQYF
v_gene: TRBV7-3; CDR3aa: CASSLGTSRITDTQYF
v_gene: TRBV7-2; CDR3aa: CASSLGPSGGAPHTDTQYF
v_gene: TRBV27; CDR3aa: CASSKYTRQTSTDTQYF
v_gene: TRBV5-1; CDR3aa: CASSLKGPTGGAETQYF
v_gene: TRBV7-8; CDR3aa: CASSEGWEEQFF
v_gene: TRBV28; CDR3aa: CASSQITNTEAFF
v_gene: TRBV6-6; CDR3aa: CASSYDPRAGNSPLHF
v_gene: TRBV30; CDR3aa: CAWSVLRREPEAFF
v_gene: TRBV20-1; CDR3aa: CSANEYGYTF
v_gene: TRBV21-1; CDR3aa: CASPGQGYEQYF
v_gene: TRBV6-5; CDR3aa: CASGHRDGNTIYF
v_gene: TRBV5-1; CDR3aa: CASSLLGGSSYEQYF
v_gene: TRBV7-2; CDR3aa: CASSLAAGLGGGTDTQYF
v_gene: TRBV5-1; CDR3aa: CASSLAKNGGSYEQYF
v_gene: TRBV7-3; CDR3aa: CASSNRGGGYEQYF
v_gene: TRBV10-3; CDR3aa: CAISERLGTSGRVNEQYF
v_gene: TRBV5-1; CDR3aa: CASSPISGGTPMLAKNIQYF
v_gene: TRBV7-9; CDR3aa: CASGSTGSSGANVLTF
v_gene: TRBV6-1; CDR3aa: CASSERGFRQGDSSGYGYTF
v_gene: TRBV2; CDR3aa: CASSEETGTGNTIYF
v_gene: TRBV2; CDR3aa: CASRTRGNTGELFF
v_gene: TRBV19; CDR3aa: CASSIGESSYNSPLHF
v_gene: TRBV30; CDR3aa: CAWSGGAPDTQYF
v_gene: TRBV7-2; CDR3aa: CASSLGGPGLASYNEQFF
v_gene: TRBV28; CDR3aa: CASSLFRGGGNGYTF
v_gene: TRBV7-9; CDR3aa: CASSLAIGQAEAFF
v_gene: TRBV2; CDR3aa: CASSEVGQGADYGYTF